This T cell receptor beta chain stems from a study of blood T cell repertoires in COVID-19. The germline CDR1 and CDR2 sequences are SGDLS and YYNGEE. Trimming took 0 bases from V and 4 from J; bases not matched to a gene: 3. The CDR3 contains 15 residues. Authors' methods: Counts of nucleated cells, estimated from reference gene primer amplification, were obtained. Profiling relied on immunoSEQ multiplex PCR, and the TCRdb table lists in-frame clones only, not all of them. The DNA gave D and trimming, while V, J and clone size come from that table. The data show some 88,000 clones, approximately 86% seen once. Comment on this clone: Other DNA sequences from this sample encode an identical CDR3 as well.

Sequencing input: peripheral blood. The TCR comes from a man between 60 and 75 years old with acute or convalescent COVID-19. The chain has TRBV9 and TRBJ2-2; 7 bases are a match to TRBD1. This chain's CDR3 is CASSVDRGGTGELFF. In DNA, the CDR3 is TGTGCCAGCAGCGTAGACAGGGGCGGCACCGGGGAGCTGTTTTTT.